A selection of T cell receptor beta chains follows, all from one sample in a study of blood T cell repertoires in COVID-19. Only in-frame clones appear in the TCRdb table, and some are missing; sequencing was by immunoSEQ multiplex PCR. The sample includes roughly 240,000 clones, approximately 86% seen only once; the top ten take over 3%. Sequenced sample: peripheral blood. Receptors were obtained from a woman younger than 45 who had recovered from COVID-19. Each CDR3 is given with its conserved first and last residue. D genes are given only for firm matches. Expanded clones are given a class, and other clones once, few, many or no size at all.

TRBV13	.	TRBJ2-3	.	CASSLVSGTDTQYF	TGTGCCAGCAGCTTAGTATCAGGCACAGATACGCAGTATTTT
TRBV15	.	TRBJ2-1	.	CATSPRPDSEQFF	TGTGCCACCAGCCCCCGGCCAGACAGTGAGCAGTTCTTC
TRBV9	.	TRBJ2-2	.	CASSVGSRDTGELFF	TGTGCCAGCAGCGTAGGGAGCAGGGACACCGGGGAGCTGTTTTTT
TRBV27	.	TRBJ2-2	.	CASMRLRGGELFF	TGTGCCAGCATGCGGCTGCGGGGCGGGGAGCTGTTTTTT
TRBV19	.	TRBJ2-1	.	CASSMGAGNEQFF	TGTGCCAGTAGTATGGGGGCCGGGAATGAGCAGTTCTTC
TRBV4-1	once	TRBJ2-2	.	CASSQVATGELFF	TGCGCCAGCAGCCAAGTGGCCACCGGGGAGCTGTTTTTT
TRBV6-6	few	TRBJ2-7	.	CASSYLSRGWYEQYF	TGTGCCAGCAGTTACCTCTCTAGAGGGTGGTACGAGCAGTACTTC
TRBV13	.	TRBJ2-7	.	CASSLGPRTTSYEQYF	TGTGCCAGCAGCTTAGGGCCTAGGACAACCTCCTACGAGCAGTACTTC
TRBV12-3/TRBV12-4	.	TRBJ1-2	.	CASSLARGYGYTF	TGTGCCAGCAGTTTGGCCAGGGGCTATGGCTACACCTTC
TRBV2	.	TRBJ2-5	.	CASRRQSRSPETQYF	TGTGCCAGCAGGAGACAGAGTAGGTCCCCAGAGACCCAGTACTTC
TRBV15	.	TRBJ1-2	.	CATSRDGRGTTNYGYTF	TGTGCCACCAGCAGAGATGGCAGGGGAACGACTAACTATGGCTACACCTTC
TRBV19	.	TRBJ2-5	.	CASKWAGETQYF	TGTGCCAGTAAGTGGGCGGGGGAGACCCAGTACTTC
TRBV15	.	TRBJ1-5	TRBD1	CATSQHRGSNQPQHF	TGTGCCACCAGCCAACACAGGGGCAGCAATCAGCCCCAGCATTTT
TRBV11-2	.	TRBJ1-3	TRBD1	CASTGNRGASGNTIYF	TGTGCCAGCACCGGTAACAGGGGCGCAAGTGGAAACACCATATATTTT
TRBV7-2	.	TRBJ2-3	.	CASSISYTDTQYF	TGTGCCAGCAGCATTAGCTACACAGATACGCAGTATTTT
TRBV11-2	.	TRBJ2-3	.	CASSPLGGLSADTQYF	TGTGCCAGCAGCCCCCTCGGCGGACTAAGTGCAGATACGCAGTATTTT
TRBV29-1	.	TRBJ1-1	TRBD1	CSVNQGGYTEAFF	TGCAGCGTTAATCAGGGGGGTTATACTGAAGCTTTCTTT
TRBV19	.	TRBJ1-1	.	CASSIALSGNTEAFF	TGTGCCAGTAGTATAGCTCTTTCCGGGAACACTGAAGCTTTCTTT
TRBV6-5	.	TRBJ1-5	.	CASGQSNQPQHF	TGTGCCAGCGGGCAGAGCAATCAGCCCCAGCATTTT
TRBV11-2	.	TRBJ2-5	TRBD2	CASSPGTSGGRAEETQYF	TGTGCCAGCAGCCCTGGGACTAGCGGGGGCAGAGCGGAAGAGACCCAGTACTTC
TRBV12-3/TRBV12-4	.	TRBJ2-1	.	CASSLDRNEQFF	TGTGCCAGCAGTTTAGACAGGAATGAGCAGTTCTTC
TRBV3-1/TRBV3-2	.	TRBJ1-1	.	CASSPVEGTEAFF	TGTGCCAGCAGCCCGGTGGAGGGCACTGAAGCTTTCTTT
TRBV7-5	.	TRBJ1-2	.	CARGGCTSYGYTF	TGTGCCAGAGGGGGGTGCACCTCCTATGGCTACACCTTC
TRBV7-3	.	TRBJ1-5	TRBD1	CASSLNAGTVGNQPQHF	TGTGCCAGCAGCTTAAACGCCGGGACAGTGGGCAATCAGCCCCAGCATTTT
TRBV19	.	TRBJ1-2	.	CASKRVAGDYGYTF	TGTGCCAGTAAAAGGGTTGCGGGGGACTATGGCTACACCTTC
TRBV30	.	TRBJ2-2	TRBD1	CALGTGSLGRELFF	TGTGCCCTTGGGACAGGGTCTCTTGGCCGGGAGCTGTTTTTT
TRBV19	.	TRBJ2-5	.	CASSRQPQETQYF	TGTGCCAGTAGTAGACAGCCCCAAGAGACCCAGTACTTC
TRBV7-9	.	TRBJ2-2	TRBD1	CASSFFGQGWPGELFF	TGTGCCAGCAGCTTTTTCGGACAGGGATGGCCCGGGGAGCTGTTTTTT
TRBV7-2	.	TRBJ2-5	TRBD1	CASSGTGDVGETQYF	TGTGCCAGCAGCGGGACAGGGGACGTTGGAGAGACCCAGTACTTC
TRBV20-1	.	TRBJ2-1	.	CSARGTREQFF	TGCAGTGCTAGAGGGACTCGAGAGCAGTTCTTC
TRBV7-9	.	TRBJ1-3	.	CASSSLTGGGNTIYF	TGTGCCAGCAGCTCGCTGACTGGCGGTGGAAACACCATATATTTT
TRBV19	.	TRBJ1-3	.	CASSIDPRPGNTIYF	TGTGCCAGTAGTATAGATCCCAGGCCTGGAAACACCATATATTTT
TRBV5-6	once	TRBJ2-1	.	CASSLTGGSYNEQFF	TGTGCCAGCAGCTTGACGGGTGGGTCCTACAATGAGCAGTTCTTC
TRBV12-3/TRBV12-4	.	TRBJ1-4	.	CASSLDREKLFF	TGTGCCAGCAGTCTCGACAGGGAAAAACTGTTTTTT
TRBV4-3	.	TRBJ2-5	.	CASSQGSAGGVNQETQYF	TGCGCCAGCAGCCAAGGCTCGGCAGGAGGGGTCAACCAAGAGACCCAGTACTTC
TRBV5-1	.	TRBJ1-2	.	CASSSRVISTTNYGYTF	TGCGCCAGCAGCTCCAGGGTAATCTCGACGACTAACTATGGCTACACCTTC
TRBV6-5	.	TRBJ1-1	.	CASSYRQLTGAFF	TGTGCCAGCAGTTACCGGCAGCTCACGGGGGCTTTCTTT
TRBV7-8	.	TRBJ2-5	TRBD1	CASNRGEETQYF	TGTGCCAGCAACAGGGGGGAAGAGACCCAGTACTTC
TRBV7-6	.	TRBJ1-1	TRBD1	CASSLEAGGYGTEAFF	TGTGCCAGCAGCTTAGAGGCAGGGGGGTATGGCACTGAAGCTTTCTTT
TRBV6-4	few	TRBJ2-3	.	CASSDSAGGGTDTQYF	TGTGCCAGCAGTGACTCAGCGGGCGGCGGCACAGATACGCAGTATTTT
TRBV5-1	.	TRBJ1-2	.	CASSSQGTYGYTF	TGCGCCAGCAGCTCACAGGGTACCTATGGCTACACCTTC
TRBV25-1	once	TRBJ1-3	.	CASRRGLDTIYF	TGTGCCAGCAGAAGAGGGCTGGACACCATATATTTT
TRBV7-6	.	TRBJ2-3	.	CASTTNPGTGSTDTQYF	TGTGCCAGCACCACTAACCCGGGAACAGGGAGCACAGATACGCAGTATTTT
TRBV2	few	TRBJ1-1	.	CASSQGPLGAFF	TGTGCCAGCAGTCAGGGGCCCCTAGGAGCTTTCTTT
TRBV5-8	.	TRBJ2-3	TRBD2	CASSLGLAGTDTQYF	TGTGCCAGCAGCTTAGGACTAGCGGGGACAGATACGCAGTATTTT
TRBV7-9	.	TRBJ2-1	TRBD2	CASSLSGGFTNEQFF	TGTGCCAGCAGCTTAAGCGGGGGGTTTACCAATGAGCAGTTCTTC
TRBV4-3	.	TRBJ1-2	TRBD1	CASSPGQGGTWGYTF	TGCGCCAGCAGCCCGGGACAGGGAGGAACGTGGGGCTACACCTTC
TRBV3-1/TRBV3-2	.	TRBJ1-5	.	CASSPGRGANQPQHF	TGTGCCAGCAGCCCTGGCCGGGGGGCCAATCAGCCCCAGCATTTT
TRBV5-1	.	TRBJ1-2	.	CASSLGGNYGYTF	TGCGCCAGCAGCTTAGGGGGTAATTATGGCTACACCTTC
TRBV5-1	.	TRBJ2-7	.	CASSLGGNPYEQYF	TGCGCCAGCAGCTTGGGAGGCAATCCTTACGAGCAGTACTTC
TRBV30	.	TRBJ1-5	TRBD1	CAWSYRDRGLNQPQHF	TGTGCCTGGAGTTACCGGGACAGGGGGCTTAATCAGCCCCAGCATTTT